What follows are 3 T cell receptor beta chains derived from one specimen sequenced in a study of beta chain features in type 1 diabetes. Isolated RNA was reverse transcribed in full, so expressed TCRB transcripts were sequenced. Assay: immunoSEQ multiplex PCR; the TCRdb copy retains only in-frame clones and omits some. The repertoire holds fewer than 350,000 clones, with roughly a fifth as singletons. The sample consisted of naive CD4+ T cells from blood. The receptor set was obtained from a woman between 18 and 29 years old in good health.

This clone was seen just once. The chain uses TRBV5-1 and TRBJ2-2, with 7 bases matching TRBD1. Germline trimming cut 5 bases from V and 9 bases from J; bases unmatched to any gene: 10. Germline-derived CDR1 and CDR2 are SGHRS and YFSETQ. This CDR3 has 14 residues. The DNA of the CDR3 is TGCGCCAGCAGTGTAGGACAGGCTCGCCGGGAGCTGTTTTTT. Translated, it gives CASSVGQARRELFF.

The chain employs TRBV9 and TRBJ2-2; 9 nucleotides match TRBD2. Looked up from germline, CDR1 is SGDLS and CDR2 is YYNGEE. The CDR3 length is 15 residues. The J segment lost 7 bases and the V segment lost 2 bases, leaving 6 bases of the junction unmatched. The CDR3 protein is CASSVGGGAVGELFF. The CDR3 DNA follows: TGTGCCAGCAGCGTCGGCGGGGGGGCAGTCGGGGAGCTGTTTTTT.

The rearrangement links TRBV9 to TRBJ1-2; a weak D match, TRBD1 (5 bases). V shed 0 bases and J shed 7 bases, with 16 bases lying between them. The CDR3 is 15 residues long. Germline lookup yields CDR1 SGDLS and CDR2 YYNGEE. The CDR3 region has the DNA TGTGCCAGCAGCGTAGCTGAGGCAGGGTTTTTTGGCTACACCTTC. It yields the protein CASSVAEAGFFGYTF. The variable domain in full, with the rest retrieved from reference TRBV9 and TRBJ1-2, is DSGVTQTPKHLITATGQRVTLRCSPRSGDLSVYWYQQSLDQGLQFLIQYYNGEERAKGNILERFSAQQFPDLHSELNLSSLELGDSALYFCASSVAEAGFFGYTFGSGTRLTVV.